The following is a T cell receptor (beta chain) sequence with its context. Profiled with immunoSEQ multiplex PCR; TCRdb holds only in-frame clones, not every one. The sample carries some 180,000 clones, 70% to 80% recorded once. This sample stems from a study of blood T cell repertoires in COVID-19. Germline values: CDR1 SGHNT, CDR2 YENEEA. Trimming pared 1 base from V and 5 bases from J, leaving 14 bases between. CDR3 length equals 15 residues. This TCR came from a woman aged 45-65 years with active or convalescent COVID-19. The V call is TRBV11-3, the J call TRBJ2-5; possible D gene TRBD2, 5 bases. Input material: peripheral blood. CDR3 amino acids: CASSLGGSSTETQYF. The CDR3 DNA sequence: TGTGCCAGCAGCTTAGGAGGGAGTAGCACGGAGACCCAGTACTTC. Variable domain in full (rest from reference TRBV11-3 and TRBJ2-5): EAGVVQSPRYKIIEKKQPVAFWCNPISGHNTLYWYLQNLGQGPELLIRYENEEAVDDSQLPKDRFSAERLKGVDSTLKIQPAELGDSAVYLCASSLGGSSTETQYFGPGTRLLVL.